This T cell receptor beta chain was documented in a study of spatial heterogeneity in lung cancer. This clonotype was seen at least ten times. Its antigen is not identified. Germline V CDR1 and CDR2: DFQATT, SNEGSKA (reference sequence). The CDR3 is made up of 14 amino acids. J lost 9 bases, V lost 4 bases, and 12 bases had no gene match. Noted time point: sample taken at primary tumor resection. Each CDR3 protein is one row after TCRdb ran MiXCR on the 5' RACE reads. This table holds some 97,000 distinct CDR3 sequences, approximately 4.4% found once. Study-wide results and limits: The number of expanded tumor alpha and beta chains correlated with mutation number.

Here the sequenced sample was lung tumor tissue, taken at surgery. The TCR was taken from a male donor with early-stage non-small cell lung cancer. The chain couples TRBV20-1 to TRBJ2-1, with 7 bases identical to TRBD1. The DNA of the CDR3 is TGCAGTGCTAAGGACAGGATAGGAGGTGGTGAGCAGTTCTTC. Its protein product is CSAKDRIGGGEQFF.